This TCR beta chain was found in a study of blood T cell repertoires in COVID-19. Study at large: Samples of COVID-19 (acute and convalescent) were obtained from the United States, Italy and Spain.

Germline CDR1 and CDR2: KGHSH and LQKENI. Trimming removed 5 bases at V and 1 base at J, with 8 bases between. The CDR3 consists of 13 residues. In the original analysis: Amplifying reference gene primers gave estimates of nucleated cell counts. Here immunoSEQ multiplex PCR was the method, and the copy in TCRdb shows in-frame clones only, minus some. V and J calls and clone size are those listed in that table; D and trimming were worked out from the DNA. The table has fewer than 450,000 clones, under 95% seen once. The clonotype was recovered from a woman between 18 and 29 years old who had recovered from COVID-19. This sequence joins TRBV18 and TRBJ1-1, with D tentatively TRBD1 (6 bases). Specimen: peripheral blood. Here the CDR3 DNA reads TGTGCCAGCTCATCAGGGGAGAACACTGAAGCTTTCTTT. Protein sequence: CASSSGENTEAFF.